The 10 T cell receptor beta chains in this list originate from one sample, sequenced in a study of T cell responses to AZD1222 COVID-19 vaccine (dated by TCRdb to the early 2020s). Receptors were amplified or captured by the immunoSEQ multiplex PCR assay. The immuneACCESS repertoire file appears here via TCRdb, limited to in-frame rearrangements. These files lack a portion of the clones; in checked studies, under half of the deficit traces to unresolved V genes, and the cause of the others is not known. A total of about 69,000 clones appear in this sample, roughly 85% of them only once. Together, the top ten hold nearly 25% of the sample. Taken with the paper, the label for time point translates to: about 28 days (+/-7) after the second vaccine dose. The sequences come from peripheral blood, collected 28 days after the second AZD1222 dose. Every receptor here comes from an adult who received the AZD1222 COVID-19 vaccine.

The DNA of the CDR3 is TGTGCCAGCAGCTTGGGGGTAGGAGGTGAGCAGTTCTTC. This encodes CASSLGVGGEQFF. The chain recombines TRBV5-6 with TRBJ2-1, with D maybe TRBD2 (5 bases). Germline V CDR1 and CDR2: SGHDT, YYEEEE. The CDR3 is 13 residues long. Trimming stripped 0 bases from V and 9 bases from J, with 10 bases between.

This chain connects TRBV4-1 to TRBJ2-7, with D perhaps given as TRBD1 or TRBD2 (5 bases each). CDR3 length: 15 residues. CDR1 and CDR2 (germline): MGHRA, YSYEKL. V was pared by 3 bases and J by 2 bases, with 14 bases between. CDR3 loop: CASSHGGLGTYEQYF. The CDR3 nucleotides are TGCGCCAGCAGCCATGGGGGATTGGGTACCTACGAGCAGTACTTC.

The rearrangement uses TRBV6-5 and TRBJ1-5; D unclear. CDR3 length: 15 residues. Between the trimmed V and J ends, which lost 5 bases and 0 bases, there was a span of 11 bases. The germline V gene encodes CDR1 MNHEY and CDR2 SVGAGI. CDR3 amino acids: CASSLRQDSNQPQHF. For the CDR3, the DNA is TGTGCCAGCAGTCTTCGGCAGGATAGCAATCAGCCCCAGCATTTT.

The rearrangement links TRBV29-1 to TRBJ2-5, with no clear D. CDR1 and CDR2 (germline): SQVTM, ANQGSEA. The V end was cut by 3 bases, the J end by 5 bases, with 10 bases between. The CDR3 consists of 12 residues. The CDR3 DNA is TGCAGCGTTGATATGGGGATCGAGACCCAGTACTTC. Translating it yields CSVDMGIETQYF. Complete variable domain (other parts from reference TRBV29-1 and TRBJ2-5): SAVISQKPSRDICQRGTSLTIQCQVDSQVTMMFWYRQQPGQSLTLIATANQGSEATYESGFVIDKFPISRPNLTFSTLTVSNMSPEDSSIYLCSVDMGIETQYFGPGTRLLVL.

This chain connects TRBV7-9 to TRBJ2-5; 12 bases align to TRBD1. The CDR3 runs to 16 residues. The germline gives CDR1 SEHNR, CDR2 FQNEAQ (reference sequence). The ends lost 1 base at V and 4 bases at J; junction bases unmatched: 4. The CDR3 sequence: CASSLGDRGPRETQYF. The CDR3, as DNA: TGTGCCAGCAGCTTAGGGGACAGGGGGCCCAGAGAGACCCAGTACTTC.

The chain couples TRBV7-8 to TRBJ2-2; no clear D gene. This CDR3 spans 17 amino acids. V was trimmed by 3 bases and J by 2 bases, leaving 16 bases between them. Per germline, CDR1 SGHVS and CDR2 FQNEAQ. The chain's CDR3 is CASSLPTRPPNTGELFF. The CDR3 coding sequence is TGTGCCAGCAGCTTGCCGACGAGACCACCAAACACCGGGGAGCTGTTTTTT. The full variable domain, in which reference TRBV7-8 and TRBJ2-2 provide the parts outside the CDR3, is GAGVSQSPRYKVAKRGQDVALRCDPISGHVSLFWYQQALGQGPEFLTYFQNEAQLDKSGLPSDRFFAERPEGSVSTLKIQRTQQEDSAVYLCASSLPTRPPNTGELFFGEGSRLTVL.

In its sample, this clone was seen many times. This sequence joins TRBV7-8 and TRBJ1-1; D is unresolved. The CDR3 totals 13 residues. Germline V CDR1 and CDR2: SGHVS, FQNEAQ. Trimming removed 2 bases from V and 4 bases from J, with 8 bases in between. The CDR3: CASSLRLSTEAFF. In DNA form, the CDR3 reads TGTGCCAGCAGCTTACGTCTGAGCACTGAAGCTTTCTTT.

The chain links TRBV6-5 to TRBJ1-2, with 8 positions matching TRBD1. Germline CDR1 is MNHEY and CDR2 is SVGAGI. The length of the CDR3 is 14 residues. J lost 6 bases, V lost 4 bases, and 7 bases had no gene match. The CDR3 sequence: CASSSPGQGHGYTF. In nucleotides, the CDR3 is TGTGCCAGCAGTTCCCCCGGACAGGGTCATGGCTACACCTTC.

As regards this clone: In the same sample, other DNA sequences code for this CDR3. The chain is built from TRBV11-3 and TRBJ1-3; 8 positions match TRBD1. With V trimmed by 5 bases and J by 2 bases, 5 bases remained unmatched. The germline V gene encodes CDR1 SGHNT and CDR2 YENEEA. CDR3 length equals 15 residues. The CDR3: CASSPGQGPGNTIYF. The CDR3 nucleotides read TGTGCCAGCAGCCCAGGACAGGGCCCTGGAAACACCATATATTTT.

This clone occurred a few times. This rearrangement joins TRBV5-1 to TRBJ2-4; 9 positions match TRBD1. The CDR3 has 15 residues. The V segment lost 4 bases and the J segment 8 bases; nucleotides outside the gene matches: 10. Germline assignment: CDR1 SGHRS and CDR2 YFSETQ. CDR3 protein: CASSLGQGITDIQYF. The CDR3 bases are TGCGCCAGCAGCCTTGGACAGGGGATAACAGACATTCAGTACTTC.